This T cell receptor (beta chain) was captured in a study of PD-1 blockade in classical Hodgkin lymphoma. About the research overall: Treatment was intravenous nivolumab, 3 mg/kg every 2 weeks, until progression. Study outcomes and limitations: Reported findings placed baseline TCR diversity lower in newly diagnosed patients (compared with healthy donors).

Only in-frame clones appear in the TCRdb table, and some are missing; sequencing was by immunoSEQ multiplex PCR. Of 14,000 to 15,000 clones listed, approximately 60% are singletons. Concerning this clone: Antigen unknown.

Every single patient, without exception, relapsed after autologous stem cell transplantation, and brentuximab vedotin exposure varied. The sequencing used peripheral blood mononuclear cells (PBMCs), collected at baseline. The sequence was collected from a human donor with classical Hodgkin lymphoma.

CDR3 nucleotide sequence: TGTGCCAGCGGCGGGACTAGCGGGTCCTACGAGCAGTACTTC. Translated: CASGGTSGSYEQYF. This chain connects TRBV2 to TRBJ2-7; 12 positions agree with TRBD2. V shed 8 bases and J 1 base; nucleotides not matched to a gene: 3. Per germline, CDR1 SNHLY and CDR2 FYNNEI. CDR3 length equals 14 residues.